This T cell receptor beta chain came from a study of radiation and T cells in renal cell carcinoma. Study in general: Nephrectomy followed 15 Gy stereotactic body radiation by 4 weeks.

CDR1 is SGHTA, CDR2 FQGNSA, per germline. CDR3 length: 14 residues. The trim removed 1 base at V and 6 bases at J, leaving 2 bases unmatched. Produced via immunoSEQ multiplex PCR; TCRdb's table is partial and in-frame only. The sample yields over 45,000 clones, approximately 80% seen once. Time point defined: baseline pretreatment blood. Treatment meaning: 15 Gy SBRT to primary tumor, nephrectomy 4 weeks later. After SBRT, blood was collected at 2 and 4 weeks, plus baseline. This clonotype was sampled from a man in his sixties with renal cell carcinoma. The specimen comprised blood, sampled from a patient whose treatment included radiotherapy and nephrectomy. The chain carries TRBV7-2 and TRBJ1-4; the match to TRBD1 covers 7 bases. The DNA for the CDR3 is TGTGCCAGCAGCTTAGTAGGGGGCCATGAAAAACTGTTTTTT. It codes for CASSLVGGHEKLFF.